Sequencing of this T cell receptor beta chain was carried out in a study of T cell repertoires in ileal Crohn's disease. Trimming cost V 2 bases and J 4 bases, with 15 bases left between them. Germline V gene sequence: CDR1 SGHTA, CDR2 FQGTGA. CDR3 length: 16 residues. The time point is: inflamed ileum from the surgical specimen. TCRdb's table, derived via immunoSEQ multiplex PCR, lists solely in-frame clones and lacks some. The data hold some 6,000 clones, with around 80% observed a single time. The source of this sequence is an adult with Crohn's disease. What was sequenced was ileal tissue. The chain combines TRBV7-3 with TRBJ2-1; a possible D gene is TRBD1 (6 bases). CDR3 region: CASSLLRTESYNEQFF. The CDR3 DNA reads TGTGCCAGCAGCTTACTGCGGACAGAAAGTTACAATGAGCAGTTCTTC.